These 17 T cell receptor beta chains share one sample of origin, sequenced in a study of early T cells in non-severe SARS-CoV-2 infection. TCRdb processed the 5' RACE reads anew with MiXCR; each CDR3 protein has one entry. The sample lists approximately 50,000 distinct CDR3 sequences; over 7% were seen once. The sequencing sample was made of whole blood. The receptors come from an adult who was a healthcare worker with PCR-confirmed SARS-CoV-2 infection or an uninfected control (not recorded which).

This chain connects TRBV11-2 to TRBJ2-7; D remains unclear. Trimming stripped 4 bases from V and 5 bases from J, with 12 bases between. The CDR3 loop spans 13 amino acids. CDR1 is SGHAT, CDR2 FQNNGV, per germline. CDR3 sequence reads: CASSSGADNEQYF. DNA of the CDR3: TGTGCCAGCAGCTCTGGTGCTGATAACGAGCAGTACTTC.

This clonotype appeared a few times. The V gene is TRBV6-5, the J gene TRBJ1-3; D is perhaps TRBD1 (5 bases). Trimming stripped 4 bases from V and 4 bases from J, with 8 bases between. The CDR3 runs to 13 residues. Germline-derived CDR1 and CDR2 are MNHEY and SVGAGI. The CDR3 nucleotides are TGTGCCAGCAGTTGGGACCCCGGAAACACCATATATTTT. Amino acids: CASSWDPGNTIYF.

The rearrangement uses TRBV7-8 and TRBJ1-5; D is unresolved. V lost 1 base and J lost 6, with 7 bases in between. Germline V lookup: CDR1 SGHVS, CDR2 FQNEAQ. The CDR3 length is 13 residues. The CDR3 DNA sequence: TGTGCCAGCAGCTTAGTGAATGTTCAGCCCCAGCATTTT. It yields the protein CASSLVNVQPQHF.

The count of this clonotype is one. This sequence joins TRBV7-9 and TRBJ2-5; tentative D call: TRBD1 (6 bases). Trimming removed 5 bases at V and 5 bases at J, with 18 bases between. The CDR3 is 15 amino acids. Germline V CDR1 and CDR2: SEHNR, FQNEAQ (reference sequence). In DNA form, the CDR3 reads TGTGCCAGCAGCCGGAGGACCCAGGGGATGGAGACCCAGTACTTC. This codes for CASSRRTQGMETQYF.

This chain connects TRBV28 to TRBJ2-7; D tentatively fits TRBD1 or TRBD2 (6 bases each). This CDR3 has 15 residues. The V gene's germline CDR1 is MDHEN and CDR2 SYDVKM. V lost 2 bases and J lost 0, with 11 bases in between. The CDR3 protein is CASSLGGGPSYEQYF. The CDR3 DNA reads as TGTGCCAGCAGTTTAGGTGGGGGGCCCTCCTACGAGCAGTACTTC.

This clonotype was seen only a few times. The rearrangement links TRBV5-6 to TRBJ1-2; no clear D. This CDR3 comprises 13 residues. From germline, CDR1 is SGHDT and CDR2 YYEEEE. The V gene lost 0 bases and the J gene lost 5 bases, with 8 bases spanning the gap. In DNA form, the CDR3 reads TGTGCCAGCAGCTTGGAGCGCAGATATGGCTACACCTTC. Its translation is CASSLERRYGYTF.

This clonotype was found a few times. The J gene is TRBJ2-7, the V gene TRBV6-5; TRBD2 aligns across 7 bases. Germline CDR1 reads MNHEY; CDR2 reads SVGAGI. This CDR3 has 15 amino acids. Unmatched junction bases numbered 7, after V lost 2 bases and J lost 3 bases. CDR3 DNA: TGTGCCAGCAGTTACGGTGGCGGGAGAGTCTACGAGCAGTACTTC. This sequence encodes CASSYGGGRVYEQYF.

This clonotype was picked up a small number of times. This rearrangement joins TRBV10-3 to TRBJ1-5; D possibly corresponds to TRBD1 (6 bases). Looked up from germline, CDR1 is ENHRY and CDR2 is SYGVKD. V was clipped by 2 bases and J by 6 bases, with 17 bases between them. The CDR3 runs to 16 residues. In DNA, the CDR3 is TGTGCCATCAGTGAGGATGCAGGGGAGGGACGTCAGCCCCAGCATTTT. As protein: CAISEDAGEGRQPQHF.

This clonotype appeared a few times. The chain combines TRBV4-2 with TRBJ2-1; TRBD2 aligns across 9 bases. Germline V gene sequence: CDR1 LGHNA, CDR2 YNFKEQ. The CDR3 loop spans 17 amino acids. Losses at the gene ends were 0 bases for V and 9 bases for J; bases not matched to a gene: 12. The CDR3 sequence is CASSQELTSGGRTEQFF. The DNA for the CDR3 is TGTGCCAGCAGCCAAGAGCTGACTAGCGGTGGACGTACTGAGCAGTTCTTC.

A few counts support this clonotype. The chain joins TRBV11-2 to TRBJ2-3; D is unclear. The CDR3 has 11 amino acids. The V gene lost 6 bases and the J gene lost 6 bases, with 7 bases spanning the gap. The germline V gene encodes CDR1 SGHAT and CDR2 FQNNGV. Written as DNA, the CDR3 is TGTGCCAGCAGTACCCGGGATACGCAGTATTTT. Translating it yields CASSTRDTQYF.

This clonotype was detected many times. The chain uses TRBV12-3 or TRBV12-4 and TRBJ2-7; 10 positions agree with TRBD2. The ends lost 5 bases at V and 3 bases at J; junction bases unmatched: 13. The CDR3 length is 17 residues. CDR3 loop: CASSPLPASGRDYEQYF. The CDR3 DNA sequence: TGTGCCAGCAGTCCTCTGCCGGCCAGCGGGAGGGACTACGAGCAGTACTTC.

This clonotype was observed a few times. The chain couples TRBV30 to TRBJ2-3, with TRBD1 matching 10 bases. Germline assignment: CDR1 GTSNPN and CDR2 SVGIG (reference sequence). Losses at the gene ends were 1 base for V and 1 base for J; bases not matched to a gene: 2. The CDR3 sequence is 15 residues long. CDR3 nucleotides: TGTGCCTGGAGTGCGACAGGGGGCCGCACAGATACGCAGTATTTT. Its translation is CAWSATGGRTDTQYF. Full variable domain (rest looked up from reference TRBV30 and TRBJ2-3): SQTIHQWPATLVQPVGSPLSLECTVEGTSNPNLYWYRQAAGRGLQLLFYSVGIGQISSEVPQNLSASRPQDRQFILSSKKLLLSDSGFYLCAWSATGGRTDTQYFGPGTRLTVL.

This clonotype showed up just a few times. V and J are TRBV20-1 and TRBJ1-2; D is uncertain. The CDR3 is 12 residues long. Germline values: CDR1 DFQATT, CDR2 SNEGSKA (reference sequence). The germline V and J ends were trimmed by 3 bases and 4 bases, with 9 bases remaining between them. The CDR3: CSASRRAYGYTF. The CDR3 DNA reads TGCAGTGCTAGCCGGCGGGCCTATGGCTACACCTTC.

At least ten counts were recorded for this clonotype. The CDR3 coding sequence is TGTGCCATCAGGGGCCCCACAGATACGCAGTATTTT. This codes for CAIRGPTDTQYF. The rearrangement links TRBV10-3 to TRBJ2-3; no reliable D call. Germline-derived CDR1 and CDR2 are ENHRY and SYGVKD. Trimming removed 6 bases from V and 2 bases from J, with 6 bases in between. The CDR3 length is 12 residues.

This clonotype was detected a few times. This chain joins TRBV19 and TRBJ2-1; a possible D gene is TRBD2 (5 bases). Germline V gives CDR1 LNHDA, CDR2 SQIVND (reference sequence). V was trimmed by 6 bases and J by 8 bases, leaving 23 bases between them. The CDR3 is 16 amino acids. The DNA for the CDR3 is TGTGCCAGTAGGTCCCTGGGCTTGGGAGAACGGGATGAGCAGTTCTTC. Amino acid sequence: CASRSLGLGERDEQFF.

This chain uses TRBV7-8 with TRBJ2-5; D is tentatively TRBD1 or TRBD2 (5 bases each). CDR1 and CDR2 (germline): SGHVS, FQNEAQ. Trimming stripped 8 bases from V and 2 bases from J, with 12 bases between. The CDR3 is made up of 13 amino acids. The CDR3 nucleotides read TGTGCCAGCGGGACCGCAAGACAAGAGACCCAGTACTTC. Its protein is CASGTARQETQYF.

This chain connects TRBV2 to TRBJ2-2, with 7 bases matching TRBD1. Germline V CDR1 and CDR2: SNHLY, FYNNEI. V lost 6 bases, J lost 1 base, and 5 bases stayed unmatched. CDR3 length: 15 residues. The CDR3 region is CASRPDRLNTGELFF. The CDR3 DNA is TGTGCCAGCAGACCGGACAGGCTGAACACCGGGGAGCTGTTTTTT.